This TCR beta chain was sequenced in a study of T cell repertoires in cytomegalovirus infection. Turning to the study itself: Alongside well-studied HLA-B-restricted CMV epitopes, recently identified HLA-C-restricted CMV epitopes were also used.

This clonotype was counted between two and nine times. As yet, its antigen is unknown. The study's findings and limits: CMV carriers with the relevant HLA were identified by cumulative public TCR beta family frequency. Predominance within the ex vivo response was attributable to HLA-C-restricted CMV-specific TCR beta clonotypes.

CDR3 size: 17 residues. Germline lookup yields CDR1 LGHNT and CDR2 FRNRAP. The V and J ends lost 3 bases and 7 bases, in that order; junction bases with no gene match: 12. TCRdb re-called the reads with MiXCR, one entry per CDR3 protein. The sample holds hundreds of thousands of distinct CDR3 sequences, roughly 33% seen once. The sample in question was cultured CD8+ T cells from PBMCs, obtained from culture after CMV antigen stimulation. The chain couples TRBV12-5 to TRBJ1-6; TRBD1 matches at 7 bases. This receptor was identified in a human donor in good health (CMV status not recorded). Some clones in this sample may be carry-over from other donors' samples. The CDR3 here is CASGLYIEGARNSPLHF. DNA of the CDR3: TGTGCTAGTGGTTTATATATAGAGGGGGCTCGGAATTCACCCCTCCACTTT. Full variable domain (outside the CDR3, taken from reference TRBV12-5 and TRBJ1-6): DARVTQTPRHKVTEMGQEVTMRCQPILGHNTVFWYRQTMMQGLELLAYFRNRAPLDDSGMPKDRFSAEMPDATLATLKIQPSEPRDSAVYFCASGLYIEGARNSPLHFGNGTRLTVT.